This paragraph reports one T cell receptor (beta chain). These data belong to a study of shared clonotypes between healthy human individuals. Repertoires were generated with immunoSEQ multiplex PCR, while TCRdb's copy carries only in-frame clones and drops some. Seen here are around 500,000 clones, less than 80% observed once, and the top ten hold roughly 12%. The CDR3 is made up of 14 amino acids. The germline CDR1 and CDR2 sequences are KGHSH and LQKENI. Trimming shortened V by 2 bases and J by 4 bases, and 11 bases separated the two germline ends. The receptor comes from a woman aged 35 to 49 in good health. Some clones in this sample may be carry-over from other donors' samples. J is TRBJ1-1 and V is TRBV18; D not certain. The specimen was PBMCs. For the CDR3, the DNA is TGTGCCAGCTCACCATTCGGGGTCGGCACTGAAGCTTTCTTT. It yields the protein CASSPFGVGTEAFF.